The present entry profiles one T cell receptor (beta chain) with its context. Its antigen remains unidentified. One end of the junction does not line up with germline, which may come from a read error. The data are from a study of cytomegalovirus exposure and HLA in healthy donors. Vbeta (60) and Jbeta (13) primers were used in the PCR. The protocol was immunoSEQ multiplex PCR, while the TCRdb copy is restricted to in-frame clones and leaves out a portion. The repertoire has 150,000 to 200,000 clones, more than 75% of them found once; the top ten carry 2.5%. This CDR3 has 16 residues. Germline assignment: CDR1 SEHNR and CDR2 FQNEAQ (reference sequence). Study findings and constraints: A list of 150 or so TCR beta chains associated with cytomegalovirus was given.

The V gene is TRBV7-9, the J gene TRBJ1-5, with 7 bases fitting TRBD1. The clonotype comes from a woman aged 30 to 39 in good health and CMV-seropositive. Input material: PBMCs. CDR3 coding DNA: TGTTCCAGCAGCTTGGGGACAGCCAGCTTCAATCAGCCCCAGCATTTT. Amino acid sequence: CSSSLGTASFNQPQHF.